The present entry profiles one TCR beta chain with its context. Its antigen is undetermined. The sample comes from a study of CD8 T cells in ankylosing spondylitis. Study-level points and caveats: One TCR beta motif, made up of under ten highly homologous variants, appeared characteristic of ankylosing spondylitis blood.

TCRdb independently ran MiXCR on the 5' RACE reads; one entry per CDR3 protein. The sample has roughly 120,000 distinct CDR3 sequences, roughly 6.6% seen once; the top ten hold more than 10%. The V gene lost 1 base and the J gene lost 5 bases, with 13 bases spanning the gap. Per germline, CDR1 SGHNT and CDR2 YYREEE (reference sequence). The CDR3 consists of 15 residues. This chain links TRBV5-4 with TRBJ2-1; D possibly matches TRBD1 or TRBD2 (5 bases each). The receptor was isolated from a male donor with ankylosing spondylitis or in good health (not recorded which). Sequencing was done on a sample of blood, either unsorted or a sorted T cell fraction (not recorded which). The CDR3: CASSLQGEGNNEQFF. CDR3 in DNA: TGTGCCAGCAGCTTGCAGGGTGAGGGCAACAATGAGCAGTTCTTC.